This TCR beta chain came from a study of OX40 agonist ivuxolimab in advanced cancers. A note on the overall study: The costimulatory receptor OX40 (CD134) was targeted by ivuxolimab, a fully human IgG2 agonistic monoclonal antibody. Intravenous ivuxolimab was administered to patients every 2 weeks at six dose levels: 0.01, 0.1, 0.3, 1.5, 3 and 10 mg/kg. Of the roughly 54 dose-escalation patients, hepatocellular carcinoma was present in around 20, melanoma in some 15, renal cell carcinoma in 9 and head and neck cancer in 9. In the dose-escalation cohort, 82.7% of patients were male, and the mean age was approximately 60 years, with a range of roughly 23 to 85. Prior anti-PD-1, anti-PD-L1 or anti-CTLA-4 therapy was permitted, and checkpoint inhibitors had been received by about 36% of dose-escalation patients. Three dose-escalation patients achieved partial responses, one with hepatocellular carcinoma and two with cutaneous melanoma. Peripheral TCRbeta sequencing was intended to test whether TCR sequence diversity was altered and clonal T-cell expansion was caused by ivuxolimab. The paper covers the monotherapy dose-escalation part of the phase I ivuxolimab trial, which included N ≈ 52 patients. Here is what the overall study found, with its caveats: Antigen specificity was not determined for the clonally expanded peripheral T cells. Partial responders in the 0.1-3.0 mg/kg groups had among the lowest normalized peripheral clonal expansion, especially among CD8+ T cells. After ivuxolimab, CD8+ T cells had more expanded clones than CD4+ T cells on average. At doses of 0.1 to 3.0 mg/kg, clonal expansion of both CD4+ and CD8+ T cells in blood was seen between baseline and week 6. Low levels of normalized T-cell clonal expansion were also seen in some patients who did not respond.

To sequence the TCRbeta CDR3 region, genomic DNA was isolated from the sorted cells. TCRbeta CDR3 regions were sequenced using the immunoSEQ Assay. This is the immuneACCESS table as TCRdb keeps it, with only in-frame sequences that have V and J called. A part of the clones is gone; compared with another copy, unresolved V genes explain less than half, and the rest is unexplained. For this sample the table gives 40,000 to 55,000 clones, of which more than 80% were detected only once. About 16% of the sample belongs to the ten largest clones. CDR1 GTSNPN and CDR2 SVGIG are derived from the germline V gene (reference sequence). The CDR3 runs 20 residues from the cysteine to the phenylalanine. Only CDR3 DNA remains: 60 bases, in frame from the first base. After removal of 1 base from V and 0 bases from J, the junction retains 12 bases not matched to a gene. In regard to this clone: Its antigen is still unknown. Per-base qualities were not stored, and no clone one base away is much larger.

Patients with a history of autoimmune disease or receiving systemic immunosuppression were excluded from the trial. Peripheral blood for TCR sequencing was collected from all dose cohorts at baseline, on cycle 4 day 1, and on cycle 7 day 1. The samples were drawn from a first-in-human, open-label, multicenter phase I dose-escalation trial of ivuxolimab. The trial enrolled adults with locally advanced or metastatic head and neck squamous cell, hepatocellular, melanoma or renal cell carcinoma. CD4+ and CD8+ T cells were sorted separately from peripheral blood before TCR sequencing. The sample here was CD4+ or CD8+ T cells sorted from blood, taken in a trial of the OX40 agonist ivuxolimab. Recombination linked TRBV30 to TRBJ2-1, with 13 bases aligning to TRBD2. The TCR originated in an adult with an advanced solid tumor such as melanoma, head and neck, liver or kidney cancer. The CDR3 in this case is CAWSAAPGLAGMGSYNEQFF. In nucleotide form, the sequence is TGTGCCTGGAGTGCAGCCCCGGGACTAGCGGGGATGGGCTCCTACAATGAGCAGTTCTTC.